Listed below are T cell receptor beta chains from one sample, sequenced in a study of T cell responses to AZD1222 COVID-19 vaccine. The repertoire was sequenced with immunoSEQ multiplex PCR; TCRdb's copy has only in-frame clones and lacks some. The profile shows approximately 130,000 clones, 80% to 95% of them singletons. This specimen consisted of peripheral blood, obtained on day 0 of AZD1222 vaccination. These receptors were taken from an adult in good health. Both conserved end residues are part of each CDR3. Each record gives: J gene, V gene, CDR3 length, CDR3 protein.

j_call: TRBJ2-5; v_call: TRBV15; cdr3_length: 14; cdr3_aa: CATSRDTGQETQYF
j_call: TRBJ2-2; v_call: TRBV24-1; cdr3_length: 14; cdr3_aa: CAISVGGGTGELFF
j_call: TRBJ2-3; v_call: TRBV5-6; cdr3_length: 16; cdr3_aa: CASSPLTSGLADTQYF
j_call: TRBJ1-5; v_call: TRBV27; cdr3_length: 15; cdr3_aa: CASSLIPGRNQPQHF
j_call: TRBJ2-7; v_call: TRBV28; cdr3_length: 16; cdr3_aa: CASSLSATGGRYEQYF
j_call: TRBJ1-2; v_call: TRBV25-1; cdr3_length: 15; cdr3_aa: CASSPRQGRVSGYTF
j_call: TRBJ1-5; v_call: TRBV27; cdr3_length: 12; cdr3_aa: CASSSTNQPQHF
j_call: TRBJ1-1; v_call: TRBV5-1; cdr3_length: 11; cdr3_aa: CASSTKTEAFF
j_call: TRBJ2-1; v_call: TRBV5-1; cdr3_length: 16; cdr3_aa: CASSLFPAVEYNEQFF
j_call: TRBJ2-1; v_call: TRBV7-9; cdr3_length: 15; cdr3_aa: CASSPKASSYNEQFF
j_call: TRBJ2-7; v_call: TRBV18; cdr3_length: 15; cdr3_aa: CASSRGQDRYYEQYF
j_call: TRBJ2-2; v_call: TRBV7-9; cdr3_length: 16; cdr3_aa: CASSPTGVANTGELFF
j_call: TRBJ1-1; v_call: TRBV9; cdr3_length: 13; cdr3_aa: CASSVRRDSEAFF